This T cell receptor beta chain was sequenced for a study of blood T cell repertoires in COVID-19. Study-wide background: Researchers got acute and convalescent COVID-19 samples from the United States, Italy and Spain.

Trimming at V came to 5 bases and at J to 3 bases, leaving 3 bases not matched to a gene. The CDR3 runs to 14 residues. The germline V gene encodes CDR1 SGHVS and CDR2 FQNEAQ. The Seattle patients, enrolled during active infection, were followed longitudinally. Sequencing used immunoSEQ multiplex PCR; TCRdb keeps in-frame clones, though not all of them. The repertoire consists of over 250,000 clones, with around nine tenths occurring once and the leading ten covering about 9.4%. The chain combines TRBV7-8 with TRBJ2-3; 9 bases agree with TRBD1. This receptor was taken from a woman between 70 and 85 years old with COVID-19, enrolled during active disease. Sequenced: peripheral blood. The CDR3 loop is CASSRDRATDTQYF. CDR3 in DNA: TGTGCCAGCAGCAGGGACAGGGCTACAGATACGCAGTATTTT. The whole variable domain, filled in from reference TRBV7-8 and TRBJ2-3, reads GAGVSQSPRYKVAKRGQDVALRCDPISGHVSLFWYQQALGQGPEFLTYFQNEAQLDKSGLPSDRFFAERPEGSVSTLKIQRTQQEDSAVYLCASSRDRATDTQYFGPGTRLTVL.